This TCR beta chain was retrieved from a study of post-analysis software for immune sequencing data. The study's findings and limits: Samples from a shared batch, those prepared together, strongly co-clustered by F measure. A handful of TRBV segments were significantly more frequent in patients than in controls. TRBV5-6, TRBV5-1 and TRBV20-1 were among these segments. Compared with controls, patients showed significantly lower normalized Chao1 diversity.

Unique molecular identifiers were carried by the TCR beta cDNA libraries. Starting from about 0.98 to 11 million T cells, the study yielded about 500,000 cDNA molecules. TCRdb re-analysed the PCR reads in MiXCR, keeping a single row per CDR3 protein. Here the sample spans some 890,000 distinct CDR3 sequences, 53% being singletons. Comments on this clonotype: The antigen is undetermined.

With V trimmed by 6 bases and J by 10 bases, 9 bases remained unmatched. CDR3 length: 12 amino acids. Germline assignment: CDR1 DFQATT and CDR2 SNEGSKA (reference sequence). The sample consisted of blood. This chain uses TRBV20-1 with TRBJ2-1; 7 bases are shared with TRBD1. The TCR sequence derives from a girl aged 5 to 17 with multiple sclerosis. The CDR3 coding sequence is TGCAGTGCGGGGACAGCCCTCCTAGAGCAGTTCTTC. This sequence encodes CSAGTALLEQFF.